This is a list of T cell receptor beta chains from one sample in a study of beta chain features in type 1 diabetes. Assay: immunoSEQ multiplex PCR; the TCRdb copy retains only in-frame clones and omits some. The data contain 640,000 or so clones, around 15% of them singletons. The sample was naive CD4+ T cells from blood. These receptors originate from a man younger than 35 with type 1 diabetes. The CDR3 runs from the conserved cysteine through the conserved F or W. The D gene is left open where the match is weak. Some rows mark clone size as missing; the rest say once, few, many or name a class of expanded clone.

CASSLYTGANTEAFF,TGTGCCAGCAGCCTTTACACGGGGGCTAACACTGAAGCTTTCTTT,NA,15,TRBJ1-1,TRBV11-2,NA
CASSVLDQETQYF,TGTGCCAGCAGCGTACTAGACCAAGAGACCCAGTACTTC,NA,13,TRBJ2-5,TRBV5-4,few
CASSPPTGGTNEQYF,TGTGCCAGCTCACCACCGACTGGGGGAACGAACGAGCAGTACTTC,NA,15,TRBJ2-7,TRBV18,few
CASSLRPGSVSYEQYF,TGCGCCAGCAGCTTGAGGCCCGGATCGGTCTCATACGAGCAGTACTTC,NA,16,TRBJ2-7,TRBV5-1,few
CASSPSGASNQPQHF,TGTGCCAGCAGTCCTAGCGGGGCCTCAAATCAGCCCCAGCATTTT,NA,15,TRBJ1-5,TRBV27,NA
CASSLWAGENNSPLHF,TGTGCCAGCAGTTTATGGGCAGGGGAGAATAATTCACCCCTCCACTTT,NA,16,TRBJ1-6,TRBV28,few
CASSFGGGGYEQYF,TGTGCCAGCAGTTTCGGCGGGGGAGGCTACGAGCAGTACTTC,TRBD2,14,TRBJ2-7,TRBV27,once
CASSVDGTDGLYNSPLHF,TGTGCCAGCAGCGTAGATGGGACAGACGGACTCTATAATTCACCCCTCCACTTT,TRBD1,18,TRBJ1-6,TRBV9,NA
CASSLSWDWGTEAFF,TGTGCCAGCAGTTTATCGTGGGATTGGGGCACTGAAGCTTTCTTT,NA,15,TRBJ1-1,TRBV27,NA
CASSFPWQGGEQYF,TGTGCCAGCAGCTTTCCGTGGCAGGGAGGCGAGCAGTACTTC,NA,14,TRBJ2-7,TRBV13,few
CASSTGPYAHGYTF,TGTGCCAGCAGCACCGGGCCCTACGCCCATGGCTACACCTTC,NA,14,TRBJ1-2,TRBV7-2,few
CASSGRDRAYEQYF,TGTGCCAGCAGTGGTCGGGACAGGGCATACGAGCAGTACTTC,TRBD1,14,TRBJ2-7,TRBV2,few
CAWSRGVFQPQHF,TGTGCCTGGAGTCGAGGGGTTTTTCAGCCCCAGCATTTT,NA,13,TRBJ1-5,TRBV30,NA
CASSLEATTGDGYTF,TGCGCCAGCAGCTTGGAGGCCACAACGGGGGATGGCTACACCTTC,NA,15,TRBJ1-2,TRBV5-1,NA
CASSKTGIGELFF,TGTGCCAGCAGCAAGACAGGGATCGGGGAGCTGTTTTTT,TRBD1,13,TRBJ2-2,TRBV11-3,NA
CAWSTGLHQPQHF,TGTGCCTGGAGCACAGGGCTCCATCAGCCCCAGCATTTT,NA,13,TRBJ1-5,TRBV30,NA
CASSEGTETVDGYTF,TGTGCCAGCAGTGAAGGTACAGAAACAGTAGATGGCTACACCTTC,NA,15,TRBJ1-2,TRBV2,NA
CAWSVLAGGPDTQYF,TGTGCCTGGAGTGTTTTGGCGGGGGGTCCAGATACGCAGTATTTT,TRBD2,15,TRBJ2-3,TRBV30,few
CASSSDATYGYTF,TGCGCCAGCAGCTCGGACGCAACCTATGGCTACACCTTC,NA,13,TRBJ1-2,TRBV5-1,NA
CAWSVIASHSYNEQFF,TGTGCCTGGAGTGTAATTGCCTCTCACTCCTACAATGAGCAGTTCTTC,NA,16,TRBJ2-1,TRBV30,NA
CASRKEGNTIYF,TGTGCCAGCAGGAAAGAAGGAAACACCATATATTTT,NA,12,TRBJ1-3,TRBV25-1,few
CASSEAQNTQYF,TGTGCCAGCAGTGAAGCGCAGAATACGCAGTATTTT,NA,12,TRBJ2-3,TRBV6-1,NA
CAISESGQLNQPQHF,TGTGCCATCAGTGAGTCGGGACAGCTCAATCAGCCCCAGCATTTT,TRBD1,15,TRBJ1-5,TRBV10-3,few
CASSPGTYNSPLHF,TGTGCCAGCTCACCAGGGACCTATAATTCACCCCTCCACTTT,NA,14,TRBJ1-6,TRBV18,few
CASSVRQGGYGYTF,TGTGCCAGCAGCGTGAGACAGGGGGGCTATGGCTACACCTTC,TRBD1,14,TRBJ1-2,TRBV13,NA
CASSHAVEVQGYTF,TGCGCCAGCAGCCATGCCGTGGAAGTTCAGGGCTACACCTTC,NA,14,TRBJ1-2,TRBV4-1,NA
CASSLAGGPNQFF,TGTGCCAGCAGCTTGGCAGGGGGTCCTAACCAGTTCTTC,TRBD1,13,TRBJ2-1,TRBV5-4,NA